These 24 T cell receptor beta chains originate from one sample sequenced in a study of regulatory and conventional T cells in RAG deficiency. Here immunoSEQ multiplex PCR was the method, and the copy in TCRdb shows in-frame clones only, minus some. The sample yields some 6,100 clones, roughly 90% seen once. Sequencing was done on a sample of CD8+ T cells sorted from blood. The receptors originated from a human donor with RAG deficiency presenting as severe combined immunodeficiency.

This chain links TRBV9 with TRBJ1-2; TRBD1 is a possible D gene (6 bases). Germline lookup yields CDR1 SGDLS and CDR2 YYNGEE. With 0 bases removed from V and 1 base from J, the gap between germline ends came to 16 bases. The CDR3 totals 17 residues. In DNA form, the CDR3 reads TGTGCCAGCAGCGTAGACCCCTCGACAGGCTTTAACTATGGCTACACCTTC. Translation gives CASSVDPSTGFNYGYTF.

The J gene is TRBJ2-1, the V gene TRBV9; the D gene is possibly TRBD1 (5 bases). This CDR3 is 16 amino acids long. CDR1 is SGDLS, CDR2 YYNGEE, per germline. Trimming removed 3 bases at V and 1 base at J, with 14 bases between. The DNA for the CDR3 is TGTGCCAGCAGCGCCTATAGGGGTGGGTCCTACAATGAGCAGTTCTTC. Residues: CASSAYRGGSYNEQFF. The full variable domain, in which reference TRBV9 and TRBJ2-1 provide the parts outside the CDR3, is DSGVTQTPKHLITATGQRVTLRCSPRSGDLSVYWYQQSLDQGLQFLIQYYNGEERAKGNILERFSAQQFPDLHSELNLSSLELGDSALYFCASSAYRGGSYNEQFFGPGTRLTVL.

This chain connects TRBV9 to TRBJ2-1; D is perhaps TRBD2 (5 bases). V was clipped by 0 bases and J by 8 bases, with 9 bases between them. CDR3 length: 13 amino acids. Germline CDR1 SGDLS, CDR2 YYNGEE. The CDR3 bases are TGTGCCAGCAGCGTAGGAGGGAGTGATGAGCAGTTCTTC. Translating it yields CASSVGGSDEQFF.

J is TRBJ2-5 and V is TRBV7-8; D gene ambiguous. Matching the DNA end better, TRBJ2-7 makes the J call doubtful. This CDR3 has 12 amino acids. Germline CDR1 and CDR2: SGHVS and FQNEAQ. CDR3 loop: CASSLHSYEQYF. In DNA form, the CDR3 reads TGTGCCAGCAGCTTACACAGCTACGAGCAGTACTTC.

Here the CDR3 reads CASSYSGFFWTQYF. CDR3 coding DNA: TGTGCCAGCAGTTACTCGGGTTTTTTTTGGACCCAGTACTTC. J is TRBJ2-5 and V is TRBV6-5; D unresolved. V was trimmed by 0 bases and J by 7 bases, leaving 12 bases between them. This CDR3 is built from 14 residues. Germline CDR1 MNHEY, CDR2 SVGAGI.

The chain links TRBV27 to TRBJ2-7, with a possible D match to TRBD2 (6 bases). Trimming pared 5 bases from V and 6 bases from J, leaving 17 bases between. This CDR3 has 14 amino acids. Germline lookup yields CDR1 MNHEY and CDR2 SMNVEV (reference sequence). CDR3 in amino acids: CASSILADYGEQYF. CDR3 DNA sequence: TGTGCCAGCAGTATACTAGCAGACTACGGCGAGCAGTACTTC.

The rearrangement uses TRBV1 and TRBJ2-7; the table names TRBD2, a call not compared with the DNA. TRBV1 is shown as a pseudogene. CDR3 length equals 19 residues. The CDR3 bases are TGCACCAGCAGCCAAGCCGGGACTAGCGGGAGACCAAGCTCCTACGAGCAGTACTTC. Protein: CTSSQAGTSGRPSSYEQYF.

V and J are TRBV6-5 and TRBJ2-1; D remains unclear. The CDR3 extends over 11 amino acids. CDR1 and CDR2 from the germline V gene are MNHEY and SVGAGI. Trimming removed 8 bases from V and 4 bases from J, with 6 bases in between. This CDR3 reads CASLGYNEQFF. In DNA form, the CDR3 reads TGTGCCAGCCTGGGGTACAATGAGCAGTTCTTC.

This clone has only a few counts. This sequence joins TRBV7-8 and TRBJ1-2; D is unresolved. The CDR3 is 15 residues long. V was clipped by 1 base and J by 4 bases, with 13 bases between them. Germline CDR1 reads SGHVS; CDR2 reads FQNEAQ. The CDR3 nucleotides are TGTGCCAGCAGCTTAGGGGCCGGGTGGAGCTATGGCTACACCTTC. This translates into CASSLGAGWSYGYTF.

V usage is TRBV7-3 and J usage is TRBJ2-5; possibly TRBD1 or TRBD2 for D (5 bases each). The CDR3 is 14 residues long. V was cut by 5 bases and J by 2 bases, with 12 bases left in between. The germline gives CDR1 SGHTA, CDR2 FQGTGA. In nucleotides, the CDR3 is TGTGCCAGCAGCCAGGGACGGTCACAAGAGACCCAGTACTTC. Encoded protein: CASSQGRSQETQYF.

This rearrangement joins TRBV27 to TRBJ2-7; no clear D. Deletions cut 4 bases from V and 4 bases from J, with 11 bases between. From germline, CDR1 is MNHEY and CDR2 SMNVEV (reference sequence). CDR3 length: 13 residues. The CDR3 loop is CASSSGPAYEQYF. The CDR3 DNA reads TGTGCCAGCAGTTCCGGACCGGCTTACGAGCAGTACTTC.

The chain links TRBV9 to TRBJ2-7, with D tentatively TRBD1 (6 bases). There are 14 residues in the CDR3. Germline V CDR1 and CDR2: SGDLS, YYNGEE. Deletions cut 4 bases from V and 3 bases from J, with 14 bases between. The CDR3 DNA sequence: TGTGCCAGCAGCCCGGCCGACAGGAGCTACGAGCAGTACTTC. It codes for CASSPADRSYEQYF.

The V and J genes are TRBV7-8 and TRBJ2-5; perhaps D is TRBD1 or TRBD2 (5 bases each). Trimming cost V 4 bases and J 2 bases, with 11 bases left between them. This CDR3 is built from 14 residues. Germline assignment: CDR1 SGHVS and CDR2 FQNEAQ. DNA of the CDR3: TGTGCCAGCAGCTGGGTGGGGGTTCAAGAGACCCAGTACTTC. It encodes CASSWVGVQETQYF.

The J gene is TRBJ1-5, the V gene TRBV27; no clear D. The CDR3 has 13 amino acids. Germline V gives CDR1 MNHEY, CDR2 SMNVEV (reference sequence). The V gene lost 4 bases and the J gene lost 3 bases, with 7 bases spanning the gap. In DNA, the CDR3 is TGTGCCAGCAGTTCCCGCGACAATCAGCCCCAGCATTTT. This translates into CASSSRDNQPQHF.

CDR3 region: CASSLGRGEETQYF. For the CDR3, the DNA is TGTGCCAGCAGCTTAGGGAGGGGAGAGGAGACCCAGTACTTC. The gene calls are TRBV11-2 and TRBJ2-5; D may be TRBD2 (6 bases). The CDR3 spans 14 residues. Germline V CDR1 and CDR2: SGHAT, FQNNGV. Between the trimmed V and J ends, which lost 1 base and 5 bases, there was a span of 11 bases.

The chain uses TRBV4-1 and TRBJ2-5; 10 nucleotides agree with TRBD1. The CDR3 length is 16 residues. Germline assignment: CDR1 MGHRA and CDR2 YSYEKL. The V gene end was trimmed by 1 base and the J gene end by 5 bases; junction bases not matched to a gene: 7. The CDR3 here is CASSQARTGGKETQYF. The CDR3 DNA is TGCGCCAGCAGCCAAGCAAGGACAGGGGGAAAGGAGACCCAGTACTTC.

This clone was counted only a few times. V and J are TRBV19 and TRBJ2-3; TRBD1 agrees at 7 bases. This CDR3 contains 15 residues. V trimming: 4 bases; J trimming: 2 bases; junction bases outside the gene matches: 6. Per germline, CDR1 LNHDA and CDR2 SQIVND (reference sequence). The CDR3 reads CASSKTGTNTDTQYF. The CDR3 region has the DNA TGTGCCAGTAGTAAGACAGGGACAAACACAGATACGCAGTATTTT.

The chain carries TRBV6-5 and TRBJ2-5, with TRBD1 matching 8 bases. The CDR3 extends over 15 amino acids. Germline CDR1 and CDR2: MNHEY and SVGAGI. Trimming cost V 6 bases and J 4 bases; bases outside gene matches: 10. The DNA for the CDR3 is TGTGCCAGCAGATCCCCCCAGGGGGCGAGAGAGACCCAGTACTTC. Translation: CASRSPQGARETQYF.

This CDR3 is CASSPWDRATDTQYF. The DNA for the CDR3 is TGTGCCAGCAGCCCCTGGGACAGGGCCACAGATACGCAGTATTTT. The gene calls are TRBV9 and TRBJ2-3; the match to TRBD1 covers 9 bases. This CDR3 has 15 amino acids. Germline CDR1 reads SGDLS; CDR2 reads YYNGEE. Germline trimming cut 4 bases from V and 2 bases from J; bases unmatched to any gene: 5.

The V and J genes are TRBV27 and TRBJ2-7, with no clear D. The CDR3 extends over 14 amino acids. The germline V gene has CDR1 MNHEY and CDR2 SMNVEV (reference sequence). V was cut by 6 bases and J by 1 base, with 13 bases left in between. The CDR3 loop reads CASSSPDKSYEQYF. The CDR3 region has the DNA TGTGCCAGCAGCAGTCCAGACAAATCCTACGAGCAGTACTTC.

This chain connects TRBV23-1 to TRBJ2-5, with D possibly matching TRBD1 (6 bases). TRBV23-1 is noted as an ORF with a role that remains uncertain. The CDR3 is 17 amino acids. Deletions cut 2 bases from V and 1 base from J, with 17 bases between. CDR3 coding DNA: TGCGCCAGCAGTCAAAGGGACCGGGCAGGGGTCCAAGAGACCCAGTACTTC. This gives the protein CASSQRDRAGVQETQYF.

The rearrangement uses TRBV5-4 and TRBJ2-1; a weak D match, TRBD1 (5 bases). The germline CDR1 and CDR2 sequences are SGHNT and YYREEE (reference sequence). CDR3 length: 14 residues. V lost 2 bases to trimming and J lost 5 bases, with 11 bases between them. The CDR3: CASSLDQGHNEQFF. The DNA of the CDR3 is TGTGCCAGCAGCTTAGACCAGGGTCACAATGAGCAGTTCTTC.

The rearrangement joins TRBV4-1 to TRBJ2-6; D gene unclear. The CDR3 has 16 residues. Germline assignment: CDR1 MGHRA and CDR2 YSYEKL. V lost 1 base to trimming and J lost 0 bases, with 7 bases between them. The CDR3 spells CASSQVYSSGANVLTF. The CDR3 DNA sequence: TGCGCCAGCAGCCAAGTGTATAGCTCTGGGGCCAACGTCCTGACTTTC.

This chain links TRBV11-2 with TRBJ2-1; D unclear. The CDR3 consists of 13 residues. V lost 1 base and J lost 7, with 8 bases in between. The germline V gene encodes CDR1 SGHAT and CDR2 FQNNGV. CDR3 bases: TGTGCCAGCAGCTTAGGAGTGGGGAATGAGCAGTTCTTC. It is translated as CASSLGVGNEQFF.